This is a list of T cell receptor beta chains from one sample in a study of shared clonotypes between healthy human individuals. Clones were read by immunoSEQ multiplex PCR, and TCRdb kept only the in-frame ones, dropping some. The sample includes around 1.9 million clones, more than 85% of them seen just once. What was sequenced was naive CD8+ T cells from PBMCs. These receptors came from a young man in good health. Some clones in this sample may be carry-over from other donors' samples. Both conserved end residues are part of each CDR3. Each record gives: clone size, D gene, V gene, J gene, CDR3 protein, CDR3 DNA. The D gene is left open where the match is weak. Clone size is not always given. Where it is, it says once, few, many or a class for expanded clones.

size: NA; D: NA; V: TRBV27; J: TRBJ2-1; CDR3: CASSYDRTSYNEQFF; DNA: TGTGCCAGCAGTTACGACAGGACGTCCTACAATGAGCAGTTCTTC
size: NA; D: TRBD1; V: TRBV7-8; J: TRBJ2-1; CDR3: CASSLDRGNEQFF; DNA: TGTGCCAGCAGCTTAGACAGGGGGAATGAGCAGTTCTTC
size: NA; D: NA; V: TRBV27; J: TRBJ1-3; CDR3: CASSLGAGLSGNTIYF; DNA: TGTGCCAGCAGTCTAGGGGCAGGCCTCTCTGGAAACACCATATATTTT
size: NA; D: NA; V: TRBV6-1; J: TRBJ1-1; CDR3: CASKHRSSTEAFF; DNA: TGTGCCAGCAAGCACAGGTCATCCACTGAAGCTTTCTTT
size: NA; D: NA; V: TRBV28; J: TRBJ1-1; CDR3: CASSFYGRGAITEAFF; DNA: TGTGCCAGCAGTTTTTATGGGCGGGGGGCAATCACTGAAGCTTTCTTT
size: NA; D: NA; V: TRBV2; J: TRBJ2-2; CDR3: CASSLTTGAGELFF; DNA: TGTGCCAGCAGCCTGACGACAGGCGCCGGGGAGCTGTTTTTT
size: NA; D: NA; V: TRBV30; J: TRBJ2-1; CDR3: CAWSVVNLRDEQFF; DNA: TGTGCCTGGAGTGTCGTAAACTTGCGGGATGAGCAGTTCTTC
size: NA; D: NA; V: TRBV12-5; J: TRBJ1-1; CDR3: CASAVVHGAEAFF; DNA: TGTGCTAGTGCCGTGGTCCATGGCGCTGAAGCTTTCTTT
size: NA; D: NA; V: TRBV5-4; J: TRBJ2-2; CDR3: CASQVGGTYTGELFF; DNA: TGTGCCAGCCAGGTGGGCGGGACCTACACCGGGGAGCTGTTTTTT
size: NA; D: NA; V: TRBV14; J: TRBJ2-3; CDR3: CASSPTHTDTQYF; DNA: TGTGCCAGCAGCCCAACGCACACAGATACGCAGTATTTT
size: NA; D: NA; V: TRBV4-1; J: TRBJ1-1; CDR3: CASSLIGGENTEAFF; DNA: TGCGCCAGCAGCCTCATCGGGGGAGAGAACACTGAAGCTTTCTTT
size: NA; D: NA; V: TRBV4-1; J: TRBJ2-6; CDR3: CASSQAWISGANVLTF; DNA: TGCGCCAGCAGCCAAGCCTGGATTTCGGGGGCCAACGTCCTGACTTTC
size: NA; D: TRBD1; V: TRBV28; J: TRBJ2-5; CDR3: CASSFGTGWEETQYF; DNA: TGTGCCAGCAGTTTCGGGACAGGGTGGGAAGAGACCCAGTACTTC
size: NA; D: TRBD2; V: TRBV11-2; J: TRBJ2-1; CDR3: CASSLLAGSLGAYNEQFF; DNA: TGTGCCAGCAGCTTACTAGCGGGATCTCTAGGGGCCTACAATGAGCAGTTCTTC
size: NA; D: NA; V: TRBV7-6; J: TRBJ2-5; CDR3: CASSLWRDRQETQYF; DNA: TGTGCCAGCAGCCTATGGAGAGACCGCCAAGAGACCCAGTACTTC
size: NA; D: NA; V: TRBV11-2; J: TRBJ2-7; CDR3: CASSIWTNSYEQYF; DNA: TGTGCCAGCAGCATATGGACAAATTCCTACGAGCAGTACTTC
size: NA; D: NA; V: TRBV5-4; J: TRBJ1-4; CDR3: CASSFGREKLFF; DNA: TGTGCCAGCAGCTTCGGAAGAGAAAAACTGTTTTTT
size: once; D: NA; V: TRBV27; J: TRBJ2-2; CDR3: CASRTGVLTGELFF; DNA: TGTGCCAGCAGGACCGGAGTGTTAACCGGGGAGCTGTTTTTT
size: NA; D: NA; V: TRBV29-1; J: TRBJ2-7; CDR3: CSVEDLGYEQYF; DNA: TGCAGCGTTGAGGACTTAGGGTACGAGCAGTACTTC
size: NA; D: NA; V: TRBV13; J: TRBJ2-1; CDR3: CASSLETSYNEQFF; DNA: TGTGCCAGCAGCTTAGAGACTAGTTACAATGAGCAGTTCTTC
size: NA; D: TRBD1; V: TRBV27; J: TRBJ1-1; CDR3: CASSPDRGENTEAFF; DNA: TGTGCCAGCAGCCCAGACAGGGGCGAGAACACTGAAGCTTTCTTT
size: NA; D: TRBD1; V: TRBV7-2; J: TRBJ2-2; CDR3: CASSPNRGLSGELFF; DNA: TGTGCCAGCAGCCCGAACAGGGGGCTGAGCGGGGAGCTGTTTTTT
size: once; D: NA; V: TRBV9; J: TRBJ1-2; CDR3: CASSPRVPWGRDGYTF; DNA: TGTGCCAGCAGCCCTAGAGTCCCTTGGGGAAGGGATGGCTACACCTTC
size: NA; D: TRBD1; V: TRBV6-6; J: TRBJ1-5; CDR3: CASSTQGVSNQPQHF; DNA: TGTGCCAGCAGTACACAGGGGGTTAGCAATCAGCCCCAGCATTTT
size: NA; D: TRBD2; V: TRBV11-2; J: TRBJ2-1; CDR3: CASSPDRTSGINEQFF; DNA: TGTGCCAGCAGCCCAGACCGGACTAGCGGGATCAATGAGCAGTTCTTC
size: NA; D: NA; V: TRBV2; J: TRBJ1-4; CDR3: CASSGGGNEKLFF; DNA: TGTGCCAGCAGTGGGGGGGGTAATGAAAAACTGTTTTTT
size: few; D: NA; V: TRBV9; J: TRBJ1-1; CDR3: CASSPSDLNTEAFF; DNA: TGTGCCAGCAGCCCGTCGGACCTGAACACTGAAGCTTTCTTT
size: NA; D: TRBD2; V: TRBV11-2; J: TRBJ2-1; CDR3: CASSLRTSGSGVYNEQFF; DNA: TGTGCCAGCAGCCTTCGGACTAGCGGGAGCGGGGTCTACAATGAGCAGTTCTTC